This TCR beta chain originates from a study of T cells in localized non-small cell lung cancer. Whole-study results and caveats: Longer overall survival associated with higher blood T cell density; shorter survival with higher adjacent-lung clonality.

The repertoire was sequenced with immunoSEQ multiplex PCR; TCRdb's copy has only in-frame clones and lacks some. The sample carries about 1,800 clones, over 35% recorded once. The germline gives CDR1 GTSNPN, CDR2 SVGIG (reference sequence). This CDR3 has 15 residues. V shed 3 bases and J 7 bases; nucleotides not matched to a gene: 14. Concerning this clone itself: What it recognizes is unknown.

This receptor was obtained from an older female donor with stage I lung adenocarcinoma. The sequenced sample was lung tumor tissue, obtained before any cancer treatment. The chain couples TRBV30 to TRBJ2-7, with 8 bases that match TRBD2. The CDR3 sequence is CAWSTGLAPRGEQYF. The CDR3 region has the DNA TGTGCCTGGAGCACAGGACTAGCTCCGCGGGGTGAGCAGTACTTC.